The 32 T cell receptor beta chains below come from one sample, sequenced in a study of cytotoxic CD8 clonotypes in ibrutinib-treated CLL. This table comes from immunoSEQ multiplex PCR, and its TCRdb copy is limited to in-frame clones, with some not included. Of 110,000 to 150,000 clones listed, approximately 80% are singletons. The sample here was PBMCs, taken after 24 months of ibrutinib treatment. These TCRs come from a human donor with chronic lymphocytic leukemia.

The V gene is TRBV4-2, the J gene TRBJ2-7; D remains ambiguous. V lost 3 bases and J lost 6, with 12 bases in between. The length of the CDR3 is 13 residues. Germline assignment: CDR1 LGHNA and CDR2 YNFKEQ. For the CDR3, the DNA is TGTGCCAGCAGCCAGGCCCACGGGTCCGAGCAGTACTTC. This sequence encodes CASSQAHGSEQYF.

The V gene is TRBV19, the J gene TRBJ2-5, with 10 bases aligning to TRBD1. This CDR3 is built from 16 residues. The germline V gene has CDR1 LNHDA and CDR2 SQIVND (reference sequence). V lost 1 base to trimming and J lost 4 bases; unmatched junction nucleotides: 6. The CDR3 coding sequence is TGTGCCAGTAGTATAGCGGGACAGGGGCAGGGAGAGACCCAGTACTTC. This translates into CASSIAGQGQGETQYF.

This clone was seen only once. The chain combines TRBV9 with TRBJ2-5; tentatively, D is TRBD1 (5 bases). The V gene's germline CDR1 is SGDLS and CDR2 YYNGEE. The CDR3 is 14 amino acids. V shed 4 bases and J shed 5 bases, with 15 bases lying between them. The CDR3 DNA reads TGTGCCAGCAGCCCCACTCAGGGCCCGGAGACCCAGTACTTC. Its protein is CASSPTQGPETQYF.

The chain joins TRBV5-1 to TRBJ2-3; D not certain. Trimming removed 0 bases at V and 2 bases at J, with 7 bases between. Germline V gene sequence: CDR1 SGHRS, CDR2 YFSETQ. The CDR3 has 14 amino acids. CDR3 residues: CASSLGRNTDTQYF. The CDR3 DNA is TGCGCCAGCAGCTTGGGTCGAAACACAGATACGCAGTATTTT. The full variable domain, completed using reference TRBV5-1 and TRBJ2-3, is KAGVTQTPRYLIKTRGQQVTLSCSPISGHRSVSWYQQTPGQGLQFLFEYFSETQRNKGNFPGRFSGRQFSNSRSEMNVSTLELGDSALYLCASSLGRNTDTQYFGPGTRLTVL.

This clone has just a few counts. The chain combines TRBV10-3 with TRBJ1-2; D is perhaps TRBD1 (5 bases). The CDR3 covers 12 residues. In germline, CDR1 is ENHRY, CDR2 SYGVKD. Trimming took 10 bases from V and 4 from J, leaving 13 bases between them. CDR3 in amino acids: CATRVHSYGYTF. The CDR3, as DNA: TGTGCCACCAGGGTGCATTCCTATGGCTACACCTTC.

The chain links TRBV7-9 to TRBJ1-3; a weak D match, TRBD1 (5 bases). With 3 bases removed from V and 2 bases from J, the gap between germline ends came to 8 bases. The CDR3 totals 14 residues. Germline-derived CDR1 and CDR2 are SEHNR and FQNEAQ (reference sequence). CDR3 protein: CASSFVGAGNTIYF. In DNA, the CDR3 is TGTGCCAGCAGCTTTGTAGGGGCTGGAAACACCATATATTTT.

This chain connects TRBV5-1 to TRBJ2-7, with D possibly being TRBD2 (6 bases). V was shortened by 6 bases and J by 7 bases, with 20 bases between the two germline ends. This CDR3 region has 14 residues. In germline, CDR1 is SGHRS, CDR2 YFSETQ. The CDR3 bases are TGCGCCAGCAACCGGGGGACTCCGACGGGTGAGCAGTACTTC. Translating it yields CASNRGTPTGEQYF.

The chain employs TRBV4-3 and TRBJ2-1; no clear D. The CDR3 is 13 residues long. V was shortened by 0 bases and J by 9 bases, with 9 bases between the two germline ends. The germline gives CDR1 LGHNA, CDR2 YSLEER. The CDR3 sequence is CASSQETGREQFF. In nucleotides, the CDR3 is TGCGCCAGCAGCCAAGAGACCGGACGTGAGCAGTTCTTC.

The chain recombines TRBV6-1 with TRBJ1-2; no clear D gene. Germline lookup yields CDR1 MNHNS and CDR2 SASEGT. The CDR3 has 11 amino acids. V lost 6 bases and J 7 bases, leaving 9 bases between the germline ends. CDR3 loop: CASSQASGYTF. The CDR3 nucleotides read TGTGCCAGCAGCCAGGCCAGTGGCTACACCTTC.

The chain employs TRBV6-5 and TRBJ2-5; no reliable D call. Germline CDR1 MNHEY, CDR2 SVGAGI. This CDR3 is built from 12 residues. Trimming cost V 0 bases and J 5 bases, with 4 bases left between them. CDR3 bases: TGTGCCAGCAGTTACTCGTCGGAGACCCAGTACTTC. The encoded protein is CASSYSSETQYF.

This clone was seen just once. The chain links TRBV6-6 to TRBJ1-2, with 11 bases that match TRBD1. Looked up from germline, CDR1 is MNHNY and CDR2 is SVGAGI (reference sequence). The V gene end was trimmed by 2 bases and the J gene end by 7 bases; junction bases not matched to a gene: 9. CDR3 length: 16 amino acids. The CDR3 region is CASSYPPGTGGFGYTF. DNA for the CDR3: TGTGCCAGCAGTTACCCCCCGGGGACAGGGGGGTTTGGCTACACCTTC.

The genes are TRBV23-1 and TRBJ1-3; D possibly corresponds to TRBD1 (5 bases). TRBV23-1 is treated as an ORF (open reading frame) with a function not yet certain. The CDR3 consists of 17 residues. V dropped 4 bases and J dropped 1 base, with 17 bases sitting between them. CDR3 in amino acids: CASSPPGTRGSGNTIYF. In nucleotides, the CDR3 is TGCGCCAGCAGTCCCCCAGGGACCCGAGGGTCTGGAAACACCATATATTTT.

The J gene is TRBJ2-7, the V gene TRBV7-3, with TRBD2 matching 10 bases. Germline V lookup: CDR1 SGHTA, CDR2 FQGTGA. V was pared by 5 bases and J by 2 bases, with 6 bases of the junction left unmatched. The CDR3 loop spans 15 amino acids. The CDR3 sequence is CASSISGGPAYEQYF. In DNA, the CDR3 is TGTGCCAGCAGCATTAGCGGGGGGCCCGCCTACGAGCAGTACTTC.

The V and J genes are TRBV11-3 and TRBJ2-1, with D possibly being TRBD2 (6 bases). V shed 5 bases and J shed 10 bases, with 15 bases lying between them. CDR1 is SGHNT and CDR2 is YENEEA in the germline V gene. The CDR3 contains 13 residues. The CDR3 coding sequence is TGTGCCAGCAGCCTAAGGCTGGCGGGGGAGCAGTTCTTC. It translates to CASSLRLAGEQFF.

The genes are TRBV6-1 and TRBJ2-1; no firm D call. This CDR3 contains 14 residues. In germline, CDR1 is MNHNS, CDR2 SASEGT. The V end was cut by 3 bases, the J end by 10 bases, with 16 bases between. The CDR3 nucleotides are TGTGCCAGCAGTGACCCCCCCGGGCCTAGGGAGCAGTTCTTC. Translating gives CASSDPPGPREQFF.

The rearrangement joins TRBV23-1 to TRBJ2-2, with D hard to call. TRBV23-1 is designated an ORF whose function remains uncertain. The CDR3 contains 12 residues. The V gene lost 6 bases and the J gene lost 0 bases, with 2 bases spanning the gap. CDR3 amino acids: CASRTNTGELFF. CDR3 bases: TGCGCCAGCAGAACGAACACCGGGGAGCTGTTTTTT.

The rearrangement links TRBV6-5 to TRBJ2-1; 9 nucleotides align to TRBD2. The germline V gene has CDR1 MNHEY and CDR2 SVGAGI. The junction had 10 bases not matched to a gene; V was cut back by 9 bases and J by 4 bases. This CDR3 contains 15 residues. In DNA, the CDR3 is TGTGCCAGTGGGCGGGAGGGCCGCTCTTACAATGAGCAGTTCTTC. It translates to CASGREGRSYNEQFF.

J is TRBJ2-7 and V is TRBV27; D possibly corresponds to TRBD1 (6 bases). Trimming pared 2 bases from V and 4 bases from J, leaving 12 bases between. CDR1 is MNHEY, CDR2 SMNVEV, per germline (reference sequence). This CDR3 contains 14 residues. CDR3 nucleotide sequence: TGTGCCAGCAGTTTAGGGGACAAGCTTTACGAGCAGTACTTC. Translated: CASSLGDKLYEQYF.

The V gene is TRBV27, the J gene TRBJ2-1; tentatively, D is TRBD2 (5 bases). The V end lost 7 bases, the J end lost 9 bases, and 16 bases lay between the germline ends. In germline, CDR1 is MNHEY, CDR2 SMNVEV (reference sequence). This CDR3 has 13 residues. CDR3 residues: CASISPMTIEQFF. Here the CDR3 DNA reads TGTGCCAGCATTTCCCCAATGACTATTGAGCAGTTCTTC.

The chain employs TRBV5-1 and TRBJ1-2, with no clear D. The CDR3 runs to 12 residues. V lost 1 base, J lost 5 bases, and 6 bases lay in between. From germline, CDR1 is SGHRS and CDR2 YFSETQ. The CDR3 coding sequence is TGCGCCAGCAGCTTGAGCGAGTATGGCTACACCTTC. Encoded protein: CASSLSEYGYTF.

The chain links TRBV4-3 to TRBJ2-7; D perhaps matches TRBD1 (7 bases). This CDR3 is built from 18 residues. V lost 0 bases and J lost 2, with 20 bases in between. The germline V gene has CDR1 LGHNA and CDR2 YSLEER. This CDR3 reads CASSQEVLLAGGTYEQYF. The CDR3 region has the DNA TGCGCCAGCAGCCAAGAGGTCCTTTTGGCAGGGGGGACCTACGAGCAGTACTTC.

The chain recombines TRBV6-6 with TRBJ2-7; the D gene is possibly TRBD2 (6 bases). The germline CDR1 and CDR2 sequences are MNHNY and SVGAGI (reference sequence). There are 13 residues in the CDR3. V dropped 6 bases and J dropped 5 bases, with 14 bases sitting between them. CDR3 residues: CASRGTVGDEQYF. In DNA, the CDR3 is TGTGCCAGCAGGGGGACTGTGGGGGACGAGCAGTACTTC.

The chain couples TRBV5-4 to TRBJ2-2; D possibly matches TRBD1 or TRBD2 (7 bases each). The V and J ends lost 0 bases and 5 bases respectively, with 11 bases between them. The CDR3 is made up of 15 amino acids. Germline values: CDR1 SGHNT, CDR2 YYREEE (reference sequence). The CDR3 DNA reads as TGTGCCAGCAGCTTGGGGCAGGGGGGGACCGGGGAGCTGTTTTTT. It is translated as CASSLGQGGTGELFF.

This clone is a singleton in its sample. V is TRBV10-3 and J is TRBJ1-1; a weak D match, TRBD1 (5 bases). The CDR3 is 13 amino acids. V was pared by 3 bases and J by 6 bases, with 11 bases between. CDR1 and CDR2 (germline): ENHRY, SYGVKD. CDR3 sequence (DNA): TGTGCCATCAGTGACCACGACAGCCCTGAAGCTTTCTTT. It yields the protein CAISDHDSPEAFF.

This clone came up once. V gene TRBV19 combines with J gene TRBJ1-5; tentatively, D is TRBD1 (5 bases). Trimming cost V 6 bases and J 2 bases, with 14 bases left between them. Germline assignment: CDR1 LNHDA and CDR2 SQIVND (reference sequence). The CDR3 is made up of 15 amino acids. CDR3 sequence reads: CASSPDLGGNQPQHF. Written as DNA, the CDR3 is TGTGCCAGTAGCCCGGACTTGGGGGGCAATCAGCCCCAGCATTTT.

The sample holds a few counts of this clone. Mismatch with germline at one junction end may stem from a read error. J is TRBJ2-7 and V is TRBV18; 8 bases line up with TRBD2. CDR1 is KGHSH and CDR2 is LQKENI in the germline V gene. The CDR3 loop spans 13 amino acids. The CDR3 bases are TGTGCCAGCTCTCCGGGAGCGGGGGCCGTCGGGGACTTC. The encoded protein is CASSPGAGAVGDF.

This chain connects TRBV18 to TRBJ2-2; the D gene is possibly TRBD1 (6 bases). In germline, CDR1 is KGHSH, CDR2 LQKENI. The CDR3 sequence is 15 residues long. Trimming stripped 6 bases from V and 0 bases from J, with 11 bases between. The CDR3: CASSPRGPNTGELFF. The CDR3 DNA follows: TGTGCCAGCTCGCCCAGGGGCCCGAACACCGGGGAGCTGTTTTTT.

V and J are TRBV28 and TRBJ1-2, with 7 positions matching TRBD1. CDR3 length: 16 residues. V shed 7 bases and J 8 bases; nucleotides not matched to a gene: 19. CDR1 is MDHEN, CDR2 SYDVKM, per germline. CDR3 loop: CASTTPRTGGSGGYTF. CDR3 nucleotide sequence: TGTGCCAGCACCACTCCGCGGACAGGCGGATCGGGCGGCTACACCTTC.

This rearrangement joins TRBV30 to TRBJ1-1; 8 bases align to TRBD1. The CDR3 runs to 13 residues. With V trimmed by 8 bases and J by 3 bases, 8 bases remained unmatched. The germline gives CDR1 GTSNPN, CDR2 SVGIG (reference sequence). CDR3 DNA sequence: TGTGCCCGGCAGGGGGCGCGGGACACTGAAGCTTTCTTT. Its protein product is CARQGARDTEAFF.

The gene calls are TRBV7-9 and TRBJ2-7; D is possibly TRBD1 (6 bases). Per germline, CDR1 SEHNR and CDR2 FQNEAQ (reference sequence). This CDR3 region has 13 residues. The ends were cut back, 5 bases at V and 8 bases at J, with 16 bases in the middle. The CDR3 spells CASSPDRSTQQYF. CDR3 DNA: TGTGCCAGCAGCCCTGACAGGTCTACGCAGCAGTACTTC.

The gene calls are TRBV5-4 and TRBJ2-2; 9 nucleotides agree with TRBD2. The CDR3 has 16 residues. The germline gives CDR1 SGHNT, CDR2 YYREEE (reference sequence). Trimming removed 3 bases from V and 6 bases from J; junction bases left unmatched: 9. Here the CDR3 reads CASSSPAREGPGELFF. The CDR3 nucleotides are TGTGCCAGCAGCTCCCCTGCGCGGGAGGGCCCCGGGGAGCTGTTTTTT.

V usage is TRBV7-8 and J usage is TRBJ2-1; D call uncertain. The germline V gene encodes CDR1 SGHVS and CDR2 FQNEAQ. Trimming removed 5 bases from V and 0 bases from J, with 20 bases in between. This CDR3 has 18 amino acids. The CDR3 sequence: CASSLVGLGVSSYNEQFF. The CDR3 coding sequence is TGTGCCAGCAGCCTGGTCGGCTTAGGCGTAAGCTCCTACAATGAGCAGTTCTTC.